The entry below describes one T cell receptor beta chain. This receptor's antigen is unknown. Qualities for individual bases were not recorded, and no much larger clone is one base off. Taken from cysteine to phenylalanine, the CDR3 has 14 residues. Kept here is only the CDR3 DNA, which spans 42 bases and is read in frame from base 1. The V end gives up 10 bases and the J end 1 base, leaving 4 bases in the junction not matched to a gene. CDR1 and CDR2, per the germline V gene, are ENHRY and SYGVKD. These data are taken from a study of T cell responses to AZD1222 COVID-19 vaccine (TCRdb year 2021). Describing the broader study: AZD1222 recipients whose second dose came at about 4 weeks and those whose second dose came at about 12 weeks were combined into one group, since spike-specific TCR depth and breadth did not differ between the two schedules. A total of 230 to 250 trial participants underwent TCR sequencing, of whom about 210 had received two doses of AZD1222 and some 26 had received two doses of the MenACWY control vaccine. Trial participants were enrolled by age into subgroups of 18-55, 56-69 and 70-plus years, and roughly 150, 30 and 60 TCR-sequenced participants, respectively, were included in these subgroups.

In light of the paper, this sample's time point label describes: baseline before first vaccination. Vaccinee samples were obtained from the UK trials COV001 and COV002, which included a single-blind randomized controlled phase 2/3 trial of AZD1222 (ChAdOx1 nCoV-19) in healthy adults. For TCRbeta chain sequencing, PBMC samples were collected from trial participants at day 0 and at day 28 after the second dose. Points the paper makes about the study in general: After two AZD1222 doses, spike-specific TCR breadth and depth were significantly higher than at day 0 and than in MenACWY recipients. Because no samples from the day 14 peak response were available, repertoires could be characterized only after the peak T cell response. Participants were mostly white British and included more females than males, and it was suggested by the authors that clonal diversity may have been underestimated. Conclusions about previously exposed vaccinees are limited, since just six AZD1222 recipients were seropositive for SARS-CoV-2 at baseline. In the small 56-69-year group, the increase in depth fell short of significance, most likely because of low power. Nearly half of unique spike-specific TCRs reportedly recognized epitopes outside regions mutated in the B.1.351 and B.1.1.7 variants. Vaccine-associated CD4 TCRs spanned the whole spike protein, with dominant responses in regions 160-218 and 743-854.

The CDR3 regions of human TCRbeta chains were analyzed by immunosequencing. In the original analysis: TCRs in the repertoires were compared against a reference library of SARS-CoV-2-specific TCRs that had been generated with the MIRA antigen-specificity platform. Breadth was defined as the fraction of unique TCRs that were SARS-CoV-2-associated, and depth was defined as the fraction of total T cells that were SARS-CoV-2-associated. Using the MIRA data, every spike-specific TCR was mapped to the spike region that the TCR reacted to and assigned to either a CD4 or a CD8 class. Log10-transformed breadth and depth values were compared by one-way ANOVA with Sidak's multiple comparisons tests. In its TCRdb copy, this immuneACCESS table keeps in-frame sequences only and misses some clones. Where compared with another copy, unresolved V genes explain less than half of these, and the others have no known cause. For V, J and clone size, that table is used; D and trimming come from the DNA. The sample yields some 100,000 clones; around 87% were counted once. The ten most abundant clones make up 3.3% of the sample.

The clonotype originates from an adult in good health. This material consisted of peripheral blood, taken on day 0 of AZD1222 vaccination. The chain couples TRBV10-3 to TRBJ2-1; the junction holds 10 bases that match TRBD2. The CDR3 corresponds to CATSAGGSYNEQFF. In nucleotide form, the sequence is TGTGCCACATCAGCGGGGGGGTCCTACAATGAGCAGTTCTTC.